Each of the 15 T cell receptor beta chains below was sequenced from the same sample in a study of regulatory T cells in long-lasting Graves disease. Indicated time point: newly diagnosed GD, antithyroid drugs for less than 3 months. With RNA extracted from PBMCs as input, the TCR library was made. Researchers made TCR beta libraries by using iRepertoire HTBI primers and running Arm-PCR on CDR3 regions. Each CDR3 protein is one row after TCRdb ran MiXCR on the multiplex PCR reads. The sample contains just over 600,000 distinct CDR3 sequences, 15% to 20% of which appear only once. The sample was also reused in another study, on T cells in Graves' hyperthyroidism and ophthalmopathy.

Here the sequenced sample was peripheral blood mononuclear cells (PBMCs), taken at new diagnosis, from a patient treated with antithyroid drugs. All receptors come from a woman younger than 45 with Graves disease.

There are many counts of this clonotype. The chain carries TRBV28 and TRBJ1-2; D unclear. V was shortened by 4 bases and J by 7 bases, with 7 bases between the two germline ends. The CDR3 covers 11 residues. Germline V gene sequence: CDR1 MDHEN, CDR2 SYDVKM. The CDR3: CASSSGTGYTF. As DNA, the CDR3 is TGTGCCAGCAGTTCTGGTACTGGCTACACCTTC.

This clonotype occurred once. The V call is TRBV20-1, the J call TRBJ2-3; 9 nucleotides match TRBD2. This CDR3 region has 14 residues. Germline CDR1 and CDR2: DFQATT and SNEGSKA (reference sequence). Trimming cost V 3 bases and J 4 bases; bases outside gene matches: 5. The DNA for the CDR3 is TGCAGTGCTAGCGGCGGGAGGGCCGCAGATACGCAGTATTTT. It codes for CSASGGRAADTQYF.

This clonotype was found a few times. The chain carries TRBV19 and TRBJ2-1; unclear D gene. The V gene lost 3 bases and the J gene lost 2 bases, with 5 bases spanning the gap. Germline assignment: CDR1 LNHDA and CDR2 SQIVND (reference sequence). This CDR3 spans 13 amino acids. CDR3 DNA: TGTGCCAGTAGTATTAATCCCTACAATGAGCAGTTCTTC. Translated, it gives CASSINPYNEQFF.

This clonotype showed up many times. The rearrangement joins TRBV24-1 to TRBJ2-2; perhaps D is TRBD1 or TRBD2 (8 bases each). V gave up 12 bases and J gave up 7 bases, with 23 bases separating them. This CDR3 region has 15 residues. CDR1 is KGHDR, CDR2 SFDVKD, per germline. The CDR3 nucleotides read TGTGCCTCAAGCCGGGGTAGCGGGACAGGCGGGGAGCTGTTTTTT. As protein: CASSRGSGTGGELFF.

With respect to this clonotype: One junction end disagrees with the germline gene, perhaps due to a read error. V gene TRBV28 combines with J gene TRBJ1-5, with D uncertain. The CDR3 is 14 residues long. CDR1 and CDR2 from the germline V gene are MDHEN and SYDVKM. CDR3 in DNA: TGTACCAGCAGTACCCGATTAGGGAATCAGCCCCAGCATTTT. Its translation: CTSSTRLGNQPQHF.

This clonotype has at least ten counts. The chain couples TRBV2 to TRBJ2-2; D is perhaps TRBD1 (6 bases). The V gene lost 4 bases and the J gene lost 7 bases, with 10 bases spanning the gap. The CDR3 is 13 residues long. Germline V CDR1 and CDR2: SNHLY, FYNNEI. The CDR3 loop reads CASSVQGGGELFF. As DNA, the CDR3 is TGTGCCAGCAGTGTACAGGGTGGCGGGGAGCTGTTTTTT. Using reference TRBV2 and TRBJ2-2 for the parts outside the CDR3, the full variable domain is EPEVTQTPSHQVTQMGQEVILRCVPISNHLYFYWYRQILGQKVEFLVSFYNNEISEKSEIFDDQFSVERPDGSNFTLKIRSTKLEDSAMYFCASSVQGGGELFFGEGSRLTVL.

This clonotype was observed a single time. The conserved closing phenylalanine or tryptophan is absent in this CDR3, likely reflecting a read error. J is TRBJ2-7 and V is TRBV2; D is unclear. The CDR3 extends over 13 amino acids. Germline V CDR1 and CDR2: SNHLY, FYNNEI. V lost 6 bases to trimming and J lost 2 bases, with 11 bases between them. The CDR3 nucleotides read TGTGCCAGCAGCCTACCGGGCCCCTACGAGCAGTACTCC. It encodes CASSLPGPYEQYS.

This clonotype turned up a few times. The V gene is TRBV20-1, the J gene TRBJ2-1; D call uncertain. The germline V and J ends were trimmed by 3 bases and 6 bases, with 9 bases remaining between them. The CDR3 runs to 12 residues. Germline CDR1 reads DFQATT; CDR2 reads SNEGSKA (reference sequence). CDR3 in amino acids: CSASGTFNEQFF. Written as DNA, the CDR3 is TGCAGTGCTAGCGGCACCTTCAATGAGCAGTTCTTC.

This clonotype was found a few times. The chain has TRBV20-1 and TRBJ2-6, with D unresolved. The V end was cut by 2 bases, the J end by 0 bases, with 2 bases between. Germline V gives CDR1 DFQATT, CDR2 SNEGSKA (reference sequence). This CDR3 is built from 13 residues. DNA for the CDR3: TGCAGTGCTAGAAACTCTGGGGCCAACGTCCTGACTTTC. It yields the protein CSARNSGANVLTF.

The chain employs TRBV28 and TRBJ2-1; 7 bases map to TRBD2. Germline lookup yields CDR1 MDHEN and CDR2 SYDVKM. V gave up 6 bases and J gave up 6 bases; unmatched junction bases: 8. The CDR3 covers 14 residues. This chain's CDR3 is CASRGGGGGNEQFF. CDR3 in DNA: TGTGCCAGCAGGGGGGGGGGGGGGGGCAATGAGCAGTTCTTC.

This clonotype has at least ten counts. V usage is TRBV15 and J usage is TRBJ1-1; D unclear. The CDR3 runs to 15 residues. CDR1 is LNHNV, CDR2 YYDKDF, per germline (reference sequence). Trimming removed 0 bases at V and 0 bases at J, with 8 bases between. CDR3 coding DNA: TGTGCCACCAGCAGAGATAAGGGCGTGAACACTGAAGCTTTCTTT. Protein sequence: CATSRDKGVNTEAFF.

This rearrangement joins TRBV4-2 to TRBJ1-5; D gene uncertain. Trimming took off 3 bases at V and 1 base at J, with 10 bases between the two ends. Germline loops: CDR1 LGHNA, CDR2 YNFKEQ. CDR3 length: 15 residues. The CDR3: CASSQDQGSNQPQHF. CDR3 bases: TGTGCCAGCAGCCAGGATCAAGGGAGCAATCAGCCCCAGCATTTT.

This clonotype was seen ten or more times. This rearrangement joins TRBV12-3 or TRBV12-4 to TRBJ1-4; D not resolved. The CDR3 consists of 14 residues. The V and J ends lost 3 bases and 5 bases respectively, with 10 bases between them. The CDR3 loop reads CASSFAQINEKLFF. DNA for the CDR3: TGTGCCAGCAGTTTCGCGCAGATCAATGAAAAACTGTTTTTT.

In regard to this clonotype: A much bigger clone sits one base away, suggesting this may be a read error. This chain joins TRBV28 and TRBJ2-7; tentative D call: TRBD2 (6 bases). V lost 7 bases and J lost 3, with 13 bases in between. From germline, CDR1 is MDHEN and CDR2 SYDVKM. The CDR3 is 13 amino acids. The CDR3 region has the DNA TGTGCCAGCACTGCGCGGGGCTTCTACGAGCAGTACTTC. Translated, it gives CASTARGFYEQYF.

As concerns this clonotype: A much more abundant neighbour one base away suggests this may be a read error. The gene calls are TRBV12-3 or TRBV12-4 and TRBJ1-1; possibly TRBD1 for D (6 bases). This CDR3 has 16 residues. V lost 5 bases to trimming and J lost 3 bases, with 19 bases between them. CDR3 region: CASSRATGTPYTEAFF. The CDR3 DNA reads TGTGCCAGCAGTCGCGCGACCGGGACACCCTACACTGAAGCTTTCTTT.